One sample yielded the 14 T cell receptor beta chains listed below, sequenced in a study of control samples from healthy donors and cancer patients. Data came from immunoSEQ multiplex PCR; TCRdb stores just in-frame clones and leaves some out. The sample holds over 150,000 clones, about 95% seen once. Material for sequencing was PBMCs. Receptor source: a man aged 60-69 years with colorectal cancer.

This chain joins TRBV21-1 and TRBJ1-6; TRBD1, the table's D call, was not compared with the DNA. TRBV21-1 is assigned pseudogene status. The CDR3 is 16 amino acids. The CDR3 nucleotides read TGTGCCAGCAGAGACAGGGGCGGCTCCTATAATTCACCCCTCCACTTT. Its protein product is CASRDRGGSYNSPLHF.

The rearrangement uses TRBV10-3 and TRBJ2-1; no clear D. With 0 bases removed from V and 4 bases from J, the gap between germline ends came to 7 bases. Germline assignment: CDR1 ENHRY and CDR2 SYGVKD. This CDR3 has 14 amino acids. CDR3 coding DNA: TGTGCCATCAGTGAGTCCCCAGGATACAATGAGCAGTTCTTC. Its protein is CAISESPGYNEQFF.

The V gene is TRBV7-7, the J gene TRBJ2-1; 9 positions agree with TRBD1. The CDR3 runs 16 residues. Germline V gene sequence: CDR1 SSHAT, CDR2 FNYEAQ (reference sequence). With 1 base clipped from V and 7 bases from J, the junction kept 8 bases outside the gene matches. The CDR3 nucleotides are TGTGCCAGCAGCTTAGAATACGCACAGGGGGCAAATGAGCAGTTCTTC. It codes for CASSLEYAQGANEQFF. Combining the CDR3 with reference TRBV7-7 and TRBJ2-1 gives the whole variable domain GAGVSQSPRYKVTKRGQDVTLRCDPISSHATLYWYQQALGQGPEFLTYFNYEAQPDKSGLPSDRFSAERPEGSISTLTIQRTEQRDSAMYRCASSLEYAQGANEQFFGPGTRLTVL.

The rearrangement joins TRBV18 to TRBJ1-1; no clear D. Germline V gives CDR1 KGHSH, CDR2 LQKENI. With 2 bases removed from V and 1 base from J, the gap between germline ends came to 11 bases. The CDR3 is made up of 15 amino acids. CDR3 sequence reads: CASSPMAGENTEAFF. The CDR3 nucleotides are TGTGCCAGCTCACCAATGGCAGGTGAGAACACTGAAGCTTTCTTT.

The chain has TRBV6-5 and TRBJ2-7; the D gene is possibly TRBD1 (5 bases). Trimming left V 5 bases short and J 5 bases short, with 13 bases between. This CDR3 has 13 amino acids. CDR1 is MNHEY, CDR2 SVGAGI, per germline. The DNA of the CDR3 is TGTGCCAGCAGTCATTACCAGGGAAACGAGCAGTACTTC. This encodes CASSHYQGNEQYF.

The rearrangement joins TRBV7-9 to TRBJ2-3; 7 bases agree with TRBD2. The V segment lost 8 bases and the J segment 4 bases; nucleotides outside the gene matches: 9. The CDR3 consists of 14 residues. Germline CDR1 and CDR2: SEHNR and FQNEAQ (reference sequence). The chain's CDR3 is CASAWGGDADTQYF. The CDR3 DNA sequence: TGTGCCAGCGCCTGGGGGGGGGATGCAGATACGCAGTATTTT.

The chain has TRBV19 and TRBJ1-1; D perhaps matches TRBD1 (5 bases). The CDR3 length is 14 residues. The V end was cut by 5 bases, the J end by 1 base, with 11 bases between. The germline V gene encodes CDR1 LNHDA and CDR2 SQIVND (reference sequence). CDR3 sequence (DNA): TGTGCCAGTAGTGCCGGGACGGGGAACACTGAAGCTTTCTTT. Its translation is CASSAGTGNTEAFF.

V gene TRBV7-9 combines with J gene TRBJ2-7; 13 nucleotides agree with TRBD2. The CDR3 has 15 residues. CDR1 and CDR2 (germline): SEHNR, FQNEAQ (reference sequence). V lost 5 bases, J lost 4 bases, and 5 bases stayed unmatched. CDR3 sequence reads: CASSPTSGGEYEQYF. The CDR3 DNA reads TGTGCCAGCAGCCCAACTAGCGGGGGGGAATACGAGCAGTACTTC.

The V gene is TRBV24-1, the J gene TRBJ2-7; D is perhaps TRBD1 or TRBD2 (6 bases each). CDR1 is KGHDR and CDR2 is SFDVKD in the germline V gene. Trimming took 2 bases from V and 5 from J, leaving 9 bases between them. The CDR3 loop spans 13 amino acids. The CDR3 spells CATSDSEGDEQYF. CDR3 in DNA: TGTGCCACCAGTGATTCGGAGGGGGACGAGCAGTACTTC.

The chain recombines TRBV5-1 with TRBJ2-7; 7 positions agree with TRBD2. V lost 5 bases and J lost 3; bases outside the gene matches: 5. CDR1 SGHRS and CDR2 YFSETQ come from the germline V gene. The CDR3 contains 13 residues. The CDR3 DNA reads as TGCGCCAGCAGGGGAGGGGCCCTCTACGAGCAGTACTTC. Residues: CASRGGALYEQYF.

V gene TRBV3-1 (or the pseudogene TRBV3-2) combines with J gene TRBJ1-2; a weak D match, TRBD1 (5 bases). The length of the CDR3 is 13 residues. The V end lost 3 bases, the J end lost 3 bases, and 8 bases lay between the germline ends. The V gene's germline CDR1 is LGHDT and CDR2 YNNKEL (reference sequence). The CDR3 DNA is TGTGCCAGCAGCCAGGGGCGAGACTATGGCTACACCTTC. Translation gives CASSQGRDYGYTF.

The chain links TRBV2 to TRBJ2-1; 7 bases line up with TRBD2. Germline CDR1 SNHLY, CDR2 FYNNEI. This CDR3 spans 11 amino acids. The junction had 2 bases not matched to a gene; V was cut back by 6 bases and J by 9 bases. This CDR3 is CASRREGEQFF. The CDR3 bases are TGTGCCAGCAGGAGGGAGGGTGAGCAGTTCTTC. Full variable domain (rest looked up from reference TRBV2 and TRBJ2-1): EPEVTQTPSHQVTQMGQEVILRCVPISNHLYFYWYRQILGQKVEFLVSFYNNEISEKSEIFDDQFSVERPDGSNFTLKIRSTKLEDSAMYFCASRREGEQFFGPGTRLTVL.

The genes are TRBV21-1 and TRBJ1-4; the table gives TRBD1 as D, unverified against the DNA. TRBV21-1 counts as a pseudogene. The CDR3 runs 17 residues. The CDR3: CASSPRDSNATNEKLFF. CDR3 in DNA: TGTGCCAGCAGCCCCCGGGACAGCAACGCAACTAATGAAAAACTGTTTTTT.

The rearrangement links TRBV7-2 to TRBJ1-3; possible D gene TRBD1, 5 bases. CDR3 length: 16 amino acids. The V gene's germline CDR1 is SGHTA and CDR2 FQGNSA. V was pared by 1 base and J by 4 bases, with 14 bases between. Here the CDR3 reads CASSLGLVRGGNTIYF. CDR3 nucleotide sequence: TGTGCCAGCAGCTTAGGGCTGGTCCGGGGGGGAAACACCATATATTTT.